The source of this T cell receptor (beta chain) is a study of shared clonotypes between healthy human individuals. Replicate PCRs run on unsorted PBMC used about 0.3 ug DNA, which was approximately 29,000 T cell genomes. TCRdb's table, derived via immunoSEQ multiplex PCR, lists solely in-frame clones and lacks some. The table shows about 480,000 clones, with approximately 79% occurring only once. This CDR3 is 12 amino acids long. CDR1 is SEHNR, CDR2 FQNEAQ, per germline (reference sequence). Deletions cut 5 bases from V and 1 base from J, with 6 bases between. The chain carries TRBV7-9 and TRBJ2-7, with D unresolved. This sequence was found in a woman aged 40 to 50 in good health. Some clones in this sample may be carry-over from other donors' samples. Sample: PBMCs. Here the CDR3 reads CASSLTSYEQYF. In DNA form, the CDR3 reads TGTGCCAGCAGCCTCACTTCCTACGAGCAGTACTTC.